This TCR beta chain was observed in a study of blood T cell repertoires in COVID-19. Study overall: Samples of COVID-19 (acute and convalescent) were obtained from the United States, Italy and Spain. T cells, B-cell-depleted T cells, or PBMCs supplied cDNA or gDNA.

Germline loops: CDR1 SGHRS, CDR2 YFSETQ. Trimming removed 5 bases from V and 6 bases from J; junction bases left unmatched: 11. The CDR3 has 14 amino acids. Authors' data handling: Reference gene primer amplification gave estimated nucleated cell counts. Assay used: immunoSEQ multiplex PCR; TCRdb lists only in-frame clones, some missing. That table gives V, J and clone size, and the DNA gave D and trimming. The sample carries 100,000 or so clones, about four fifths recorded once. The clonotype comes from a man aged 40-50 years with active or convalescent COVID-19. Sequencing was carried out using peripheral blood. The gene calls are TRBV5-1 and TRBJ2-7, with 7 bases fitting TRBD1. CDR3 loop: CASSSGTDSFEQYF. The CDR3 bases are TGCGCCAGCAGTTCCGGGACAGATTCGTTCGAGCAGTACTTC.